These 19 T cell receptor beta chains originate from one sample sequenced in a study of metastatic and nonmetastatic thyroid tumors. Patients were all untreated before their thyroid surgery. With MiXCR, TCRdb reprocessed the PCR reads. This table holds 13,000 to 15,000 clones, 20% to 30% found once. Input material: tumor tissue. These receptors all stem from a female donor with papillary thyroid cancer or a benign thyroid nodule (not recorded which). Some clones in this sample may be carry-over from other donors' samples.

By frequency in the sample, this clone is medium-sized. The chain has TRBV20-1 and TRBJ2-1; 9 nucleotides match TRBD2. Germline CDR1 reads DFQATT; CDR2 reads SNEGSKA (reference sequence). V lost 3 bases to trimming and J lost 4 bases; unmatched junction nucleotides: 13. CDR3 length: 17 residues. The CDR3 DNA reads as TGCAGTGCTAGGGCAGTAGCGGGAGTGGGGGGGTACAATGAGCAGTTCTTC. It specifies CSARAVAGVGGYNEQFF.

V usage is TRBV20-1 and J usage is TRBJ1-2, with D hard to call. This CDR3 contains 13 residues. CDR1 is DFQATT, CDR2 SNEGSKA, per germline (reference sequence). Trimming took off 6 bases at V and 12 bases at J, with 23 bases between the two ends. The CDR3 nucleotides read TGCAGTGCGACCCCTGGGCAGGACTATGTCCACACCTTC. It translates to CSATPGQDYVHTF.

On this clone: A read error may produce the germline difference seen at one junction end. The chain employs TRBV5-1 and TRBJ2-3; tentative D call: TRBD2 (5 bases). Germline CDR1 SGHRS, CDR2 YFSETQ. The CDR3 sequence is 16 residues long. The CDR3 bases are TGTGCCAGCAGCTTTGGACTCGTACTGTTCGGGCATACGCAGTATTTT. This codes for CASSFGLVLFGHTQYF.

In this sample, this clone is medium-sized. This sequence joins TRBV6-1 and TRBJ1-5; a weak D match, TRBD1 (5 bases). The CDR3 runs 12 residues. Germline CDR1 is MNHNS and CDR2 is SASEGT. V gave up 2 bases and J gave up 10 bases, with 9 bases separating them. CDR3 sequence (DNA): TGTGCCAGCAGTGAAACGGGGGGACCCCAGCATTTT. It is translated as CASSETGGPQHF.

The chain couples TRBV20-1 to TRBJ2-7, with D possibly being TRBD1 (5 bases). Germline V gene data show CDR1 as DFQATT and CDR2 as SNEGSKA (reference sequence). Trimming removed 8 bases at V and 2 bases at J, with 13 bases between. There are 12 residues in the CDR3. The CDR3 here is CSSPTATYEQYF. The DNA for the CDR3 is TGCAGTTCTCCGACAGCCACCTACGAGCAGTACTTC.

By sample share, this clone is medium-sized. The rearrangement uses TRBV6-1 and TRBJ1-6; D gene uncertain. The CDR3 sequence is 14 residues long. Germline V gene lookup returns CDR1 MNHNS and CDR2 SASEGT. V lost 5 bases, J lost 5 bases, and 10 bases lay in between. CDR3: CASSPTPNNSPLHF. As DNA, the CDR3 is TGTGCCAGCAGTCCCACGCCAAATAATTCACCCCTCCACTTT.

The CDR3 nucleotides are TGTGCCAGCAGGTCGACTAGCGGGGCAATTCAAGAGACCCAGTACTTC. This gives the protein CASRSTSGAIQETQYF. The chain carries TRBV12-3 or TRBV12-4 and TRBJ2-5, with TRBD2 matching 11 bases. The CDR3 is made up of 16 amino acids. V shed 6 bases and J 2 bases; nucleotides not matched to a gene: 8.

The chain links TRBV20-1 to TRBJ2-7; D is ambiguous. Germline CDR1 and CDR2: DFQATT and SNEGSKA (reference sequence). Trimming took 4 bases from V and 5 from J, leaving 15 bases between them. The CDR3 is 13 residues long. CDR3 in amino acids: CSAISTFGHEQYF. CDR3 sequence (DNA): TGCAGTGCTATCTCGACTTTCGGCCACGAGCAGTACTTC.

This clone was counted a few times. This rearrangement joins TRBV27 to TRBJ1-5; 8 positions agree with TRBD1. V dropped 5 bases and J dropped 10; count of bases not matched to a gene: 13. Germline V gene data show CDR1 as MNHEY and CDR2 as SMNVEV (reference sequence). This CDR3 is 15 amino acids long. CDR3 nucleotide sequence: TGTGCCAGCAGTCTTGGACAGGGTGTTGTCGGTCCCCAGCATTTT. Translation gives CASSLGQGVVGPQHF.

Sample share makes this clone medium-sized. The rearrangement joins TRBV20-1 to TRBJ2-7; 10 bases are shared with TRBD2. Trimming at V came to 5 bases and at J to 2 bases, leaving 15 bases not matched to a gene. The CDR3 is made up of 17 amino acids. Per the germline V gene, CDR1 is DFQATT and CDR2 is SNEGSKA (reference sequence). The CDR3 region is CSAPPNQLAGSAYEQYF. CDR3 bases: TGCAGTGCTCCACCCAATCAACTAGCGGGATCCGCCTACGAGCAGTACTTC.

This clone was seen a handful of times. This chain links TRBV6-1 with TRBJ2-4; TRBD2 matches 8 bases. Germline CDR1 reads MNHNS; CDR2 reads SASEGT. This CDR3 region has 16 residues. Trimming at V came to 3 bases and at J to 9 bases, leaving 13 bases not matched to a gene. The CDR3 here is CASSDTSGGAKSIQYF. In nucleotides, the CDR3 is TGTGCCAGCAGTGACACCTCCGGGGGGGCCAAGAGCATTCAGTACTTC.

This clone was counted between two and nine times. The chain employs TRBV28 and TRBJ1-6; D unclear. Per the germline V gene, CDR1 is MDHEN and CDR2 is SYDVKM. Trimming removed 1 base from V and 14 bases from J, with 21 bases in between. The CDR3 consists of 16 residues. CDR3 region: CASSLSRATAGLALHF. CDR3 coding DNA: TGTGCCAGCAGTTTATCTAGGGCCACCGCGGGGTTGGCCCTCCACTTT.

The V gene is TRBV6-5, the J gene TRBJ2-5; D is perhaps TRBD2 (6 bases). The CDR3 runs 16 residues. Germline CDR1 and CDR2: MNHEY and SVGAGI. V was trimmed by 0 bases and J by 2 bases, leaving 13 bases between them. This chain's CDR3 is CASSYSGLAYQETQYF. The DNA for the CDR3 is TGTGCCAGCAGTTACTCGGGGCTAGCGTATCAAGAGACCCAGTACTTC.

The table lists this clone with a few counts. The chain is built from TRBV6-1 and TRBJ2-2; a possible D gene is TRBD1 (6 bases). The CDR3 runs 13 residues. Between the trimmed V and J ends, which lost 8 bases and 10 bases, there was a span of 17 bases. Germline CDR1 is MNHNS and CDR2 is SASEGT. CDR3 nucleotide sequence: TGTGCCAGCTGTGCGACAGGCCCCCTGGAGCTGTTTTTT. Amino acids: CASCATGPLELFF.

Worth noting for this clone: A junction end diverges from the germline sequence, so it may reflect a read error. The CDR3: CASNYTLPGTGGYGYTF. The CDR3 coding sequence is TGTGCAAGCAATTACACCCTCCCCGGGACAGGGGGGTATGGCTACACCTTC. The genes are TRBV6-5 and TRBJ1-2, with 11 bases that match TRBD1. CDR3 size: 17 residues. The germline CDR1 and CDR2 sequences are MNHEY and SVGAGI.

This clone is classed as medium-sized. The chain employs TRBV2 and TRBJ2-5; 11 bases line up with TRBD1. V was pared by 5 bases and J by 5 bases, with 4 bases of the junction left unmatched. Germline CDR1 is SNHLY and CDR2 is FYNNEI. CDR3 length: 14 amino acids. In DNA form, the CDR3 reads TGTGCCAGCAGTTCCGGGACAGGGGGGGAGACCCAGTACTTC. Its protein product is CASSSGTGGETQYF.

V gene TRBV12-3 or TRBV12-4 combines with J gene TRBJ2-7; the match to TRBD1 covers 8 bases. The junction had 9 bases not matched to a gene; V was cut back by 6 bases and J by 2 bases. This CDR3 is 15 amino acids long. CDR3 loop: CASSTTGDCTYEQYF. The CDR3 DNA reads as TGTGCCAGCAGCACGACAGGGGATTGTACCTACGAGCAGTACTTC.

The chain uses TRBV13 and TRBJ2-3; 9 nucleotides line up with TRBD1. With V trimmed by 1 base and J by 1 base, 9 bases remained unmatched. CDR1 and CDR2 from the germline V gene are PRHDT and FYEKMQ (reference sequence). CDR3 length equals 18 residues. CDR3 residues: CASSLVPGQGLGTDTQYF. CDR3 bases: TGTGCCAGCAGCTTAGTCCCGGGACAGGGATTGGGCACAGATACGCAGTATTTT.

By share, this clone counts as medium-sized. The chain has TRBV28 and TRBJ1-2, with D possibly being TRBD1 (6 bases). With 2 bases removed from V and 4 bases from J, the gap between germline ends came to 20 bases. CDR1 and CDR2 from the germline V gene are MDHEN and SYDVKM. The CDR3 loop spans 17 amino acids. The CDR3 is CASSLRWTRGAVYGYTF. CDR3 in DNA: TGTGCCAGCAGTTTAAGGTGGACCCGGGGGGCAGTCTATGGCTACACCTTC.